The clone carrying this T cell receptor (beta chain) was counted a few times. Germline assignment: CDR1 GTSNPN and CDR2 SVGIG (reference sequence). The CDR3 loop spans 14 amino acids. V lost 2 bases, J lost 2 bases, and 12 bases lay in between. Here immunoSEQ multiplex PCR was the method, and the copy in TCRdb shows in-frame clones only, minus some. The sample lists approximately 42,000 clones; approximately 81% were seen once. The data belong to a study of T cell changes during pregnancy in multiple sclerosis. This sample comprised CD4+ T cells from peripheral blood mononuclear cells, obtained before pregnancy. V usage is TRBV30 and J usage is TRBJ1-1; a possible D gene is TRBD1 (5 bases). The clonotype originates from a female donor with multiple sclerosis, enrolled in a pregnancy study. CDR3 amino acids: CAWSPGNGNTEAFF. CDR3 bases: TGTGCCTGGAGTCCAGGGAATGGAAACACTGAAGCTTTCTTT.